This T cell receptor beta chain stems from a study of human T cells and chemical hapten exposure. MiXCR was run by TCRdb on the RACE reads, yielding one entry per CDR3 protein. The data show a few hundred thousand distinct CDR3 sequences, around 5.5% seen once. This CDR3 is built from 14 residues. From germline, CDR1 is SGHVS and CDR2 FQNEAQ. V was clipped by 7 bases and J by 8 bases, with 20 bases between them. Time point specified: pre-sensitization, week 0. Treatment denoted: therapeutic diphenylcyclopropenone sensitization with weekly scalp DPC. Sequenced material: whole blood, taken in connection with sensitization to the hapten diphenylcyclopropenone (DPC). The rearrangement links TRBV7-8 to TRBJ1-2; D is possibly TRBD1 (5 bases). This TCR derives from a young woman with alopecia areata. Some clones in this sample may be carry-over from other donors' samples. As DNA, the CDR3 is TGTGCCAGCACCAGCAGGGTCGGGCGGGGCGGCTACACCTTC. It specifies CASTSRVGRGGYTF. The whole variable domain, remainder taken from reference TRBV7-8 and TRBJ1-2, is GAGVSQSPRYKVAKRGQDVALRCDPISGHVSLFWYQQALGQGPEFLTYFQNEAQLDKSGLPSDRFFAERPEGSVSTLKIQRTQQEDSAVYLCASTSRVGRGGYTFGSGTRLTVV.